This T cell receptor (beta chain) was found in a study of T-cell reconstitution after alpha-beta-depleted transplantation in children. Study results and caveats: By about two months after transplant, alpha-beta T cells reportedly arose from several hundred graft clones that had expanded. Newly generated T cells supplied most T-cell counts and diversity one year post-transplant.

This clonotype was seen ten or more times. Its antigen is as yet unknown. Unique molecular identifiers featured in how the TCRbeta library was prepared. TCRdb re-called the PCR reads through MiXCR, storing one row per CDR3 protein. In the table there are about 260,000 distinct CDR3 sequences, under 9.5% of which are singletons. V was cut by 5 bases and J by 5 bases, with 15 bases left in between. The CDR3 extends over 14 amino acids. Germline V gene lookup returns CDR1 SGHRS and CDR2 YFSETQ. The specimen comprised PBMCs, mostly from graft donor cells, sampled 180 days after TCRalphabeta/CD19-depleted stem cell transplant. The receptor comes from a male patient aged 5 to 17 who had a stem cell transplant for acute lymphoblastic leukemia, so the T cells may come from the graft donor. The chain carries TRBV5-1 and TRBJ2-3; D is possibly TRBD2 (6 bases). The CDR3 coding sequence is TGCGCCAGCAGAACGGGGCTAGCGAGAGATACGCAGTATTTT. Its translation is CASRTGLARDTQYF.